Included here is one T cell receptor beta chain sequence, with context. The sample is drawn from a study of T cell changes during pregnancy in multiple sclerosis. Trimming at V came to 3 bases and at J to 10 bases, leaving 7 bases not matched to a gene. The CDR3 loop spans 14 amino acids. Per the germline V gene, CDR1 is LNHDA and CDR2 is SQIVND (reference sequence). Assay: immunoSEQ multiplex PCR; the TCRdb copy retains only in-frame clones and omits some. Among about 110,000 clones listed, 80% to 95% were seen once. The sample in question was peripheral blood, obtained after pregnancy. The TCR originated in a female donor with multiple sclerosis, enrolled in a pregnancy study. The chain employs TRBV19 and TRBJ2-2; 8 bases line up with TRBD2. CDR3 in amino acids: CASSIWGAGEELFF. CDR3 DNA sequence: TGTGCCAGTAGTATTTGGGGAGCGGGGGAGGAGCTGTTTTTT.